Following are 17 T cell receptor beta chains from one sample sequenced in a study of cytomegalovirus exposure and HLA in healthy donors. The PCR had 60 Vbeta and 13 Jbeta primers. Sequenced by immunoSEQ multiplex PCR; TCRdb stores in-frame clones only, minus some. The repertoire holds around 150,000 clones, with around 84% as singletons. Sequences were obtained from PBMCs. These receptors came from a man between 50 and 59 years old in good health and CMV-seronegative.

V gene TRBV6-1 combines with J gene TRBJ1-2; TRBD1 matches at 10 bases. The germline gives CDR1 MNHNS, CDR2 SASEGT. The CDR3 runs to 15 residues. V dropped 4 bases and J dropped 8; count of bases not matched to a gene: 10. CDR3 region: CASSVLGQGQGGYTF. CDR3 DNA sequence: TGTGCCAGCAGTGTCCTGGGACAGGGGCAGGGCGGCTACACCTTC.

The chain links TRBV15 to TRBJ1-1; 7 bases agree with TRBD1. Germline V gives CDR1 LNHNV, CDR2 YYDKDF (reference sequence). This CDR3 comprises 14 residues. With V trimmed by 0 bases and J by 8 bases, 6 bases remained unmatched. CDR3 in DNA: TGTGCCACCAGCAGAGATCCTGGGGGACAGGAAGCTTTCTTT. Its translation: CATSRDPGGQEAFF.

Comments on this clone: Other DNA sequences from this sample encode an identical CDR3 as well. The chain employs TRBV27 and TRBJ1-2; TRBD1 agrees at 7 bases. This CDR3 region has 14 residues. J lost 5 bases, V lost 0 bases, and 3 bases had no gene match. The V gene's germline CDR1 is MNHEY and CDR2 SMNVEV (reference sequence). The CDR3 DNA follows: TGTGCCAGCAGTTTATCGGCAGGGGGGTATGGCTACACCTTC. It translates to CASSLSAGGYGYTF.

CDR3 in DNA: TGTGCCAGCAGCTCCGGGGGGGCGATCACTGAAGCTTTCTTT. This gives the protein CASSSGGAITEAFF. The chain combines TRBV27 with TRBJ1-1; tentative D call: TRBD1 (6 bases). CDR1 and CDR2 from the germline V gene are MNHEY and SMNVEV (reference sequence). V gave up 6 bases and J gave up 4 bases, with 15 bases separating them. The CDR3 is made up of 14 amino acids.

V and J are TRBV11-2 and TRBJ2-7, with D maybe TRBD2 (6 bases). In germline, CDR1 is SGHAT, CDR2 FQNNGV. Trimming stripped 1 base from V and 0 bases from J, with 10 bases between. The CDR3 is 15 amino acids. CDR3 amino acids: CASSLVRTNSYEQYF. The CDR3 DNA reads TGTGCCAGCAGCTTAGTTCGGACTAACTCCTACGAGCAGTACTTC.

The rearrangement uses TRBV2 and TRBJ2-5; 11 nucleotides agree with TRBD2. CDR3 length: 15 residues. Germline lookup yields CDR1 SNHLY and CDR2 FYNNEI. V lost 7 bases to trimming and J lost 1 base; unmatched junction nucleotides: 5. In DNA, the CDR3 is TGTGCCAGCACGGCTAGCGGGGGGACCCAAGAGACCCAGTACTTC. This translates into CASTASGGTQETQYF. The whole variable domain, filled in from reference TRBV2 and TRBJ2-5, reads EPEVTQTPSHQVTQMGQEVILRCVPISNHLYFYWYRQILGQKVEFLVSFYNNEISEKSEIFDDQFSVERPDGSNFTLKIRSTKLEDSAMYFCASTASGGTQETQYFGPGTRLLVL.

The CDR3 sequence: CASSLKEGRTETQYF. The CDR3 coding sequence is TGTGCCAGCAGCTTGAAGGAGGGACGCACAGAGACCCAGTACTTC. The genes are TRBV5-4 and TRBJ2-5; possible D gene TRBD2, 6 bases. The V and J ends lost 1 base and 4 bases respectively, with 14 bases between them. CDR1 and CDR2 (germline): SGHNT, YYREEE (reference sequence). CDR3 length: 15 amino acids.

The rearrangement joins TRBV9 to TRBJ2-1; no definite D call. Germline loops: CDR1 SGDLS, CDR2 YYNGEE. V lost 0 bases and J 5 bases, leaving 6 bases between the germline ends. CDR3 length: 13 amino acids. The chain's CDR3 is CASSVGGDNEQFF. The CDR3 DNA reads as TGTGCCAGCAGCGTAGGAGGAGACAATGAGCAGTTCTTC.

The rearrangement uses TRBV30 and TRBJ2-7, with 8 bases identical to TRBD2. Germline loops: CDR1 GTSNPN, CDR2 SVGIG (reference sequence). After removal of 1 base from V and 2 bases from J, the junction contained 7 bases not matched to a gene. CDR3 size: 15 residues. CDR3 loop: CAWSAYSGVTYEQYF. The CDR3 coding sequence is TGTGCCTGGAGTGCGTATAGCGGGGTCACCTACGAGCAGTACTTC.

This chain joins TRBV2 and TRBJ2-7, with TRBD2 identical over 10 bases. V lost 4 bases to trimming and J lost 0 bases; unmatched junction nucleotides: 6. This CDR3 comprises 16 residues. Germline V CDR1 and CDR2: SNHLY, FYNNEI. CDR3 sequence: CASSVSGGSSSYEQYF. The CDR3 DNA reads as TGTGCCAGCAGTGTTAGCGGGGGGTCCAGCTCCTACGAGCAGTACTTC.

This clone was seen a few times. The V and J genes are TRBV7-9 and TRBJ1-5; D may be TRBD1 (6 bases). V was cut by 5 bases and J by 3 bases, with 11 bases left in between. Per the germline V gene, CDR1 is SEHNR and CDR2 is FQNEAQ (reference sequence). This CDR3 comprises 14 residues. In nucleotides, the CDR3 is TGTGCCAGCAGCCGTTCAGGGGACAATCAGCCCCAGCATTTT. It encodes CASSRSGDNQPQHF.

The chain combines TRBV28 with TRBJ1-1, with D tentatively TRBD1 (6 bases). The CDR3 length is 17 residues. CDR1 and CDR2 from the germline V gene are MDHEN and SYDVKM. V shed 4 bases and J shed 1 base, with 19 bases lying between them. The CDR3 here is CASSSGHVIPRNTEAFF. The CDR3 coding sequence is TGTGCCAGCAGTTCGGGACACGTTATTCCTAGGAACACTGAAGCTTTCTTT.

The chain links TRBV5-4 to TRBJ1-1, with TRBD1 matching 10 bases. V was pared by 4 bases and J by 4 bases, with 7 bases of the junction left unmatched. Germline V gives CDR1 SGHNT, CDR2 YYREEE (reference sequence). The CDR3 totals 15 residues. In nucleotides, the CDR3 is TGTGCCAGCAGCGTTGGACAGGGGGGGACCACTGAAGCTTTCTTT. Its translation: CASSVGQGGTTEAFF.

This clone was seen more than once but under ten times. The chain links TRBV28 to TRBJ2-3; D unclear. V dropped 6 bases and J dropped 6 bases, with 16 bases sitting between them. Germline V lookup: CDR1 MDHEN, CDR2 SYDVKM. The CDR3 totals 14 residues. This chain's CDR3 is CASSPLPQTDTQYF. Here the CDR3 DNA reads TGTGCCAGCAGCCCACTTCCCCAAACGGATACGCAGTATTTT.

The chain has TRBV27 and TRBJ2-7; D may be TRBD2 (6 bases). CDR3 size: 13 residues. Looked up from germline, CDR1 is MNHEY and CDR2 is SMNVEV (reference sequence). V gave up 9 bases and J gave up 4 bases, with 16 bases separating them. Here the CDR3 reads CARMAGRRYEQYF. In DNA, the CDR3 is TGTGCCAGGATGGCGGGGCGGCGGTACGAGCAGTACTTC.

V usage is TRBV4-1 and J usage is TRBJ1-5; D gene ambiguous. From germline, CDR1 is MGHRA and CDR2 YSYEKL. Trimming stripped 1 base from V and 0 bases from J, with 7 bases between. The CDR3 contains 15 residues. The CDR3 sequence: CASSQAPSSNQPQHF. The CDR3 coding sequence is TGCGCCAGCAGCCAAGCGCCGAGTAGCAATCAGCCCCAGCATTTT.

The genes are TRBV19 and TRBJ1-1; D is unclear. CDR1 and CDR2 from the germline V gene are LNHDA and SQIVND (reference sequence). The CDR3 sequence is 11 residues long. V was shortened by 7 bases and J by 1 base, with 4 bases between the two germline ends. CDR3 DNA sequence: TGTGCCAGTATGGCGAACACTGAAGCTTTCTTT. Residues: CASMANTEAFF.